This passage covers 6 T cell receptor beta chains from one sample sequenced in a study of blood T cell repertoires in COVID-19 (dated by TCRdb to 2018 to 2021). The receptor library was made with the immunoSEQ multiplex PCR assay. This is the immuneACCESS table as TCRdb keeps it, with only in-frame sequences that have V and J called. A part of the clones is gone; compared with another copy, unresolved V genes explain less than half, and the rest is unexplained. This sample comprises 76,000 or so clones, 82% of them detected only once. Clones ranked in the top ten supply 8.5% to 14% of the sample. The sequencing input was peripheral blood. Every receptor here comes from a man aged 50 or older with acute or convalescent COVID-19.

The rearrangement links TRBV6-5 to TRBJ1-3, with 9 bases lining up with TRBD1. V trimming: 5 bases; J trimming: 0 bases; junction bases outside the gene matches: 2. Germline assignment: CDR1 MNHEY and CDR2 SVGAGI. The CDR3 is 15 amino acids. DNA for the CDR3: TGTGCCAGCAGTAAGGGACAGGGCTCTGGAAACACCATATATTTT. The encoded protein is CASSKGQGSGNTIYF.

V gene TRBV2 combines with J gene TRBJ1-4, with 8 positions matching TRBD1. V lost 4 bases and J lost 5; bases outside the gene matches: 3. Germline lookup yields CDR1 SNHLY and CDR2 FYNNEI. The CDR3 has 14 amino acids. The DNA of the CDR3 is TGTGCCAGCAGTGGACAGGGGATCAATGAAAAACTGTTTTTT. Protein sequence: CASSGQGINEKLFF.

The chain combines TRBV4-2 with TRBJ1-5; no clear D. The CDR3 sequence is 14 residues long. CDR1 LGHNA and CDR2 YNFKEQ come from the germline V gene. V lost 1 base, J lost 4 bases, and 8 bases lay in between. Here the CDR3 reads CASSQGRGNQPQHF. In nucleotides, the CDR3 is TGTGCCAGCAGCCAAGGCCGGGGTAATCAGCCCCAGCATTTT.

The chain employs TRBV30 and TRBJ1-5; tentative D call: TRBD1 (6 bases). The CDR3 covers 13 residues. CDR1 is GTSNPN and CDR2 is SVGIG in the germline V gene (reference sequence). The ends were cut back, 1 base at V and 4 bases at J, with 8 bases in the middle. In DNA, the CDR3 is TGTGCCTGGAGTGCCCAGGGGAATCAGCCCCAGCATTTT. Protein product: CAWSAQGNQPQHF.

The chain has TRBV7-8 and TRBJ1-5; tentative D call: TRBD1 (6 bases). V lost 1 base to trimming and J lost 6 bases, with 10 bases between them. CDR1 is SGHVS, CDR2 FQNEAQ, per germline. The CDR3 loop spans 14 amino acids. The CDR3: CASSLETGTQPQHF. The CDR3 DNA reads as TGTGCCAGCAGCTTAGAAACAGGGACTCAGCCCCAGCATTTT.

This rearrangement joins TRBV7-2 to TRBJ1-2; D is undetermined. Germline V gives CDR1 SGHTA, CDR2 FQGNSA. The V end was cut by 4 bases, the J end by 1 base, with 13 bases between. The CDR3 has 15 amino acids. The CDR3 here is CASSSVISDNYGYTF. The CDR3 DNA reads TGTGCCAGCAGCTCGGTAATAAGCGATAACTATGGCTACACCTTC.